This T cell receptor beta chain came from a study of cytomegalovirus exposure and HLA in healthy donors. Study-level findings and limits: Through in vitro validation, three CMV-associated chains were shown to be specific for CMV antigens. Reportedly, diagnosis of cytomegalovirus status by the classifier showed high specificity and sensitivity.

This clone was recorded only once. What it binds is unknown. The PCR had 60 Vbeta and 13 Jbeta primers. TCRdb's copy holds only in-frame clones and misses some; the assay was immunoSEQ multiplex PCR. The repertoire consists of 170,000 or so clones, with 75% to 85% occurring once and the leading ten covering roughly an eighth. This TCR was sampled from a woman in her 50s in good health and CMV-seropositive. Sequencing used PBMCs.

The CDR3, as DNA: TGTGCCAGCTCACAGGGACTAGCGGGCTCCTACGAGCAGTACTTC. Encoded protein: CASSQGLAGSYEQYF. V and J are TRBV18 and TRBJ2-7; 12 positions match TRBD2. Germline trimming cut 4 bases from V and 0 bases from J; bases unmatched to any gene: 1. The CDR3 runs to 15 residues. Germline loops: CDR1 KGHSH, CDR2 LQKENI. Looking up the rest from reference TRBV18 and TRBJ2-7 gives the full variable domain: NAGVMQNPRHLVRRRGQEARLRCSPMKGHSHVYWYRQLPEEGLKFMVYLQKENIIDESGMPKERFSAEFPKEGPSILRIQQVVRGDSAAYFCASSQGLAGSYEQYFGPGTRLTVT.